This record looks at one TCR beta chain sequence and its context. The data are from a study of cytomegalovirus exposure and HLA in healthy donors. Between the trimmed V and J ends, which lost 4 bases and 6 bases, there was a span of 18 bases. Germline loops: CDR1 SGHRS, CDR2 YFSETQ. The CDR3 consists of 15 residues. 60 Vbeta and 13 Jbeta primers were used in PCR. This table comes from immunoSEQ multiplex PCR, and its TCRdb copy is limited to in-frame clones, with some not included. The sample gives under 200,000 clones, about three quarters of which show up once; approximately 1.4% is in the top ten. Specimen: PBMCs. The clonotype comes from a woman younger than 45 in good health and CMV-seronegative. The J gene is TRBJ2-3, the V gene TRBV5-1; D might be TRBD1 (6 bases). The CDR3 region has the DNA TGCGCCAGCAGCCTACAGGGAATTCCAGTGGATACGCAGTATTTT. As protein: CASSLQGIPVDTQYF.